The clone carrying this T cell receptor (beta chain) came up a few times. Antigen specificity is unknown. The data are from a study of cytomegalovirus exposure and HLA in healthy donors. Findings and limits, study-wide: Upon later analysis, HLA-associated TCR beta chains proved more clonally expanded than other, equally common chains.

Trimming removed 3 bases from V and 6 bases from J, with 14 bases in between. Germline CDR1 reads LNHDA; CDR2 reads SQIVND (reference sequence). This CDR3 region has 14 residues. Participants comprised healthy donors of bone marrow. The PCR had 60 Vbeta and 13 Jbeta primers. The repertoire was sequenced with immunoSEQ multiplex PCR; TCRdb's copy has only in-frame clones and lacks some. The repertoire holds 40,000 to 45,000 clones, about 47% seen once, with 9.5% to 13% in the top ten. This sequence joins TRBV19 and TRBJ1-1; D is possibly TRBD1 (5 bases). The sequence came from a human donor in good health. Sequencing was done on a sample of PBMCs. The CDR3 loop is CASSIKGWGAEAFF. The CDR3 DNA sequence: TGTGCCAGTAGTATTAAGGGTTGGGGGGCTGAAGCTTTCTTT.